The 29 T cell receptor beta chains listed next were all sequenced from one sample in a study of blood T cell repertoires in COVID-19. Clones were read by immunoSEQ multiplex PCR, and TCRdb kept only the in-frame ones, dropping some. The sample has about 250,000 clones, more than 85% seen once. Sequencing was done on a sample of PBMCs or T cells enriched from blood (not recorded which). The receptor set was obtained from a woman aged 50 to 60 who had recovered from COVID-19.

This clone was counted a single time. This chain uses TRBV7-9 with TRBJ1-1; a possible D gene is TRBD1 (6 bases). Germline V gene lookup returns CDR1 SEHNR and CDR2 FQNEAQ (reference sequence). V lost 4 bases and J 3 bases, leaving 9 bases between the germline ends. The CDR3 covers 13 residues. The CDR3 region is CASSSDRYTEAFF. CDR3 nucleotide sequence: TGTGCCAGCAGCTCCGACAGGTACACTGAAGCTTTCTTT. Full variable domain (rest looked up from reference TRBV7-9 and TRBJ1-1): DTGVSQNPRHKITKRGQNVTFRCDPISEHNRLYWYRQTLGQGPEFLTYFQNEAQLEKSRLLSDRFSAERPKGSFSTLEIQRTEQGDSAMYLCASSSDRYTEAFFGQGTRLTVV.

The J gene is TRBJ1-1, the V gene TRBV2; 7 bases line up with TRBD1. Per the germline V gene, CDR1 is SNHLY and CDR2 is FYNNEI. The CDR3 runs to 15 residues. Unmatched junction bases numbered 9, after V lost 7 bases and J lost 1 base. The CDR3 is CASTKTGVGNTEAFF. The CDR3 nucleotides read TGTGCCAGCACCAAAACAGGGGTGGGGAACACTGAAGCTTTCTTT.

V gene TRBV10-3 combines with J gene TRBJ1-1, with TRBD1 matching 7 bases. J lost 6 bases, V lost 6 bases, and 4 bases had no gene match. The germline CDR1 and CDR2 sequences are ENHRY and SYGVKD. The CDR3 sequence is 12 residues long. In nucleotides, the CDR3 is TGTGCCATCAGCGAAGGGGGCCCTGAAGCTTTCTTT. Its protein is CAISEGGPEAFF.

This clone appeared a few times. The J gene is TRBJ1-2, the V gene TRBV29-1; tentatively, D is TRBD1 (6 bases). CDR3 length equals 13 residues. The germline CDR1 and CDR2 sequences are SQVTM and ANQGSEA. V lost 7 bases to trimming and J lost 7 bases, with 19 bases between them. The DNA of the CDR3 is TGCAGCGCCGGGACATCGGGGTTGAGTGGCTACACCTTC. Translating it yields CSAGTSGLSGYTF.

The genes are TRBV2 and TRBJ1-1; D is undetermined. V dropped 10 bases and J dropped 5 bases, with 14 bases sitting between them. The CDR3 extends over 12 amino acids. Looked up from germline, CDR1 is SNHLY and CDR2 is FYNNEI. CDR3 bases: TGTGCCACCGCCTTCTACGGTACTGAAGCTTTCTTT. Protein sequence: CATAFYGTEAFF.

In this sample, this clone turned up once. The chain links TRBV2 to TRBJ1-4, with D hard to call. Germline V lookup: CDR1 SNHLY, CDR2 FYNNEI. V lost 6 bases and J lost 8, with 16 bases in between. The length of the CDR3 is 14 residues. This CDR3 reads CASRPGSLEEKLFF. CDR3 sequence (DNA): TGTGCCAGCAGACCGGGGTCTCTGGAGGAAAAACTGTTTTTT.

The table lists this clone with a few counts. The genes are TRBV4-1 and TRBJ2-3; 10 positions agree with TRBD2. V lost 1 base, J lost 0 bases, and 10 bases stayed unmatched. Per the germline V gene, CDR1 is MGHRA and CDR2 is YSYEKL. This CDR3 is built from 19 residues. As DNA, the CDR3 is TGCGCCAGCAGCCAAGGCCGGCTAGCGGGGGCCCCTAGCACAGATACGCAGTATTTT. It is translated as CASSQGRLAGAPSTDTQYF.

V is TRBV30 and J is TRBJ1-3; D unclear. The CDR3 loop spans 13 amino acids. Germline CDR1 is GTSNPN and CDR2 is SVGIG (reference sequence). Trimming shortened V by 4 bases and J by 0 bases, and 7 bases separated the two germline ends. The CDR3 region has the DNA TGTGCCTGGATGAGGGACTCTGGAAACACCATATATTTT. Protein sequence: CAWMRDSGNTIYF.

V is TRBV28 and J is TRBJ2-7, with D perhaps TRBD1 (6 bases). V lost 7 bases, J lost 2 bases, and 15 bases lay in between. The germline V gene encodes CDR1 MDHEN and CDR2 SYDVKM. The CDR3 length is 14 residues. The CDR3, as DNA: TGTGCCAGCAACCGACCGGGACAAACCTACGAGCAGTACTTC. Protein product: CASNRPGQTYEQYF.

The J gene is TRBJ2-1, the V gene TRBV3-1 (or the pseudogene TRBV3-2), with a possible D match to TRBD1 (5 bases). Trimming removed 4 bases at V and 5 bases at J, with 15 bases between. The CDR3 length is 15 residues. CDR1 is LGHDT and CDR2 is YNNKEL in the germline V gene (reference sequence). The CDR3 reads CASSPQGALDNEQFF. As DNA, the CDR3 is TGTGCCAGCAGCCCCCAAGGGGCGCTGGACAATGAGCAGTTCTTC.

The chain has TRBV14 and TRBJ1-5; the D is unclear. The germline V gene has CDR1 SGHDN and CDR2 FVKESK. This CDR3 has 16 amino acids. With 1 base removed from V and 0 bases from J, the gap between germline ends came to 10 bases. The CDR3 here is CASSQVLAYSNQPQHF. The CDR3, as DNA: TGTGCCAGCAGCCAAGTTCTTGCGTATAGCAATCAGCCCCAGCATTTT.

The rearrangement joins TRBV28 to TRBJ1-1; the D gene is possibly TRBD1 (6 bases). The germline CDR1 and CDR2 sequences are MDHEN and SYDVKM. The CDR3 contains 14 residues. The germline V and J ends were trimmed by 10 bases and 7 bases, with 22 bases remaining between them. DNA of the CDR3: TGTGCCACCCAGCCCTGGCGGACAGTTGTTGAAGCTTTCTTT. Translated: CATQPWRTVVEAFF.

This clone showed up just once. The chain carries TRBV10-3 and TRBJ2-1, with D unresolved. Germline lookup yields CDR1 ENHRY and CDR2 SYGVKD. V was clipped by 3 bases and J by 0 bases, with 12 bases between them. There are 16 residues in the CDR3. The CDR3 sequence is CAISESPVISYNEQFF. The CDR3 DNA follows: TGTGCCATCAGTGAATCCCCCGTAATCTCCTACAATGAGCAGTTCTTC.

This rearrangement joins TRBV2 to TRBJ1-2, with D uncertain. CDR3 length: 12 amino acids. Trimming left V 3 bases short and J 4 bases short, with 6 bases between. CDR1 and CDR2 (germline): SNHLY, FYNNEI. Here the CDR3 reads CASSDTSYGYTF. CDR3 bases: TGTGCCAGCAGTGACACAAGCTATGGCTACACCTTC.

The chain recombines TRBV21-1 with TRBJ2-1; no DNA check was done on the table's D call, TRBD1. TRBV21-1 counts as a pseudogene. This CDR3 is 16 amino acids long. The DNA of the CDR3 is TGTGCCAGCAGCAAAGTCAAGGACAGGGCAAAAGCTGAGCAGTTCTTC. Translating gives CASSKVKDRAKAEQFF.

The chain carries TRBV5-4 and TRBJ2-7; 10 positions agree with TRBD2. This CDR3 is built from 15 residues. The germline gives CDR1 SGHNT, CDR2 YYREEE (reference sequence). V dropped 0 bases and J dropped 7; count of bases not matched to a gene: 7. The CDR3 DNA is TGTGCCAGCAGCTTGGCGCTAGCGGGAGTTGAAGAGCAGTACTTC. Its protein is CASSLALAGVEEQYF.

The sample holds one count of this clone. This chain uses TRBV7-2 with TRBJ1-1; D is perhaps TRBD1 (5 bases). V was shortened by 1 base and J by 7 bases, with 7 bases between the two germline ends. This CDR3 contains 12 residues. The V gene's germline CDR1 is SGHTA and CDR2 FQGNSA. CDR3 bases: TGTGCCAGCAGCTTAGGTACAGGTGAAGCTTTCTTT. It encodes CASSLGTGEAFF.

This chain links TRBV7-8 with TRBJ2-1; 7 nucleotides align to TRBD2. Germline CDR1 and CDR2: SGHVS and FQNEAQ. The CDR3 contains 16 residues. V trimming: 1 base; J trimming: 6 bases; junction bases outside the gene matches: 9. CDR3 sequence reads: CASSLVRTSMANEQFF. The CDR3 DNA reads TGTGCCAGCAGCTTAGTTCGGACTAGTATGGCCAATGAGCAGTTCTTC.

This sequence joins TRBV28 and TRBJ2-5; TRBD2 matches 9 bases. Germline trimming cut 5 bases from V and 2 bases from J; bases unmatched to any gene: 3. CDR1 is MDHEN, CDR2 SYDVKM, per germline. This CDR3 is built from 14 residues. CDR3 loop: CASSEAGGQETQYF. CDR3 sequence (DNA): TGTGCCAGCAGTGAGGCGGGAGGGCAAGAGACCCAGTACTTC.

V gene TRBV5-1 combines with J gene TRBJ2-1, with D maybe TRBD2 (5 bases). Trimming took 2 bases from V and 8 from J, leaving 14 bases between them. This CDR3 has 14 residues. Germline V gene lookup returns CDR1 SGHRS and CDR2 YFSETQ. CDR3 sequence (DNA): TGCGCCAGCAGCTTACCCGGGATAGAACATGAGCAGTTCTTC. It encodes CASSLPGIEHEQFF.

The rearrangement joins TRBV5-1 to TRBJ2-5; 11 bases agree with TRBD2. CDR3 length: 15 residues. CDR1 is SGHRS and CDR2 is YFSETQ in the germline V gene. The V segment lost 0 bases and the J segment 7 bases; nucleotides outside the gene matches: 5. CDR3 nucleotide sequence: TGCGCCAGCAGCTTGGAACTAGCGGGGGTGGGGACCCAGTACTTC. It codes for CASSLELAGVGTQYF.

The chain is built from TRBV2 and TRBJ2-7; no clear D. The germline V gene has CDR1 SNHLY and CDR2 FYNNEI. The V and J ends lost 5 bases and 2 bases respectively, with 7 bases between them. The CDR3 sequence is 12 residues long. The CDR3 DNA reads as TGTGCCAGCAGTCTACTCCCCTACGAGCAGTACTTC. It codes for CASSLLPYEQYF. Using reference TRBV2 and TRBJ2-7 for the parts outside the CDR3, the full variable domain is EPEVTQTPSHQVTQMGQEVILRCVPISNHLYFYWYRQILGQKVEFLVSFYNNEISEKSEIFDDQFSVERPDGSNFTLKIRSTKLEDSAMYFCASSLLPYEQYFGPGTRLTVT.

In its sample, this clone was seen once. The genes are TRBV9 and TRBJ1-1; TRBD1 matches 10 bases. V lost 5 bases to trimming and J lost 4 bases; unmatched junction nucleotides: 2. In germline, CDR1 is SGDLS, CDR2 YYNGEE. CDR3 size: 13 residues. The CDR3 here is CASRGQGGTEAFF. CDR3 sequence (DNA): TGTGCCAGCAGAGGACAGGGGGGCACTGAAGCTTTCTTT. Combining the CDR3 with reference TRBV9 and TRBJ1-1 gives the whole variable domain DSGVTQTPKHLITATGQRVTLRCSPRSGDLSVYWYQQSLDQGLQFLIQYYNGEERAKGNILERFSAQQFPDLHSELNLSSLELGDSALYFCASRGQGGTEAFFGQGTRLTVV.

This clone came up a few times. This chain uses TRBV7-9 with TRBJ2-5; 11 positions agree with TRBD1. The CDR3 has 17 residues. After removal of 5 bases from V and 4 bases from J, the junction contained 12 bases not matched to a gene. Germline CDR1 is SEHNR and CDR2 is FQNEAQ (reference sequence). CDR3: CASSTGGTGGFRETQYF. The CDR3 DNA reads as TGTGCCAGCAGCACAGGGGGGACAGGGGGTTTTCGAGAGACCCAGTACTTC. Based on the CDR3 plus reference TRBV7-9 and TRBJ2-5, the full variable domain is DTGVSQNPRHKITKRGQNVTFRCDPISEHNRLYWYRQTLGQGPEFLTYFQNEAQLEKSRLLSDRFSAERPKGSFSTLEIQRTEQGDSAMYLCASSTGGTGGFRETQYFGPGTRLLVL.

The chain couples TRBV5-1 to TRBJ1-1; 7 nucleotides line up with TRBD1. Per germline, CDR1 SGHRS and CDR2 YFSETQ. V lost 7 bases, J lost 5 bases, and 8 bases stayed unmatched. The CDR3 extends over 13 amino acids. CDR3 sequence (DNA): TGCGCCAGCCAAGCCCCAGGGGGGACTGAAGCTTTCTTT. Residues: CASQAPGGTEAFF.

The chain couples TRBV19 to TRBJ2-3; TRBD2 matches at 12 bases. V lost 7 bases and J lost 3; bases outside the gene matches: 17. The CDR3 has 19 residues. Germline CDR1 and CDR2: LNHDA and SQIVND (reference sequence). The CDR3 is CASTPLHVTSGRRTDTQYF. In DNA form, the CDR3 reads TGTGCCAGTACCCCACTCCACGTAACTAGCGGGAGGAGAACAGATACGCAGTATTTT.

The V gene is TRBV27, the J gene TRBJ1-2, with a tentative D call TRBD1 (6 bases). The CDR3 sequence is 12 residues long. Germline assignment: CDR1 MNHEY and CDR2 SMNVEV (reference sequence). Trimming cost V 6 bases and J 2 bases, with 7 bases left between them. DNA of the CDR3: TGTGCCAGCAGCGACAGGAACTATGGCTACACCTTC. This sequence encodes CASSDRNYGYTF.

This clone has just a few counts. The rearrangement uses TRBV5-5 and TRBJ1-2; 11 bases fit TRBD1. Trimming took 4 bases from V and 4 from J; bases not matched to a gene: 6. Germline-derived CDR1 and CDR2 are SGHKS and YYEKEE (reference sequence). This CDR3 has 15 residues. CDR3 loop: CASSTGQGAPYGYTF. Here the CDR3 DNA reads TGTGCCAGCAGCACCGGACAGGGGGCGCCCTATGGCTACACCTTC.

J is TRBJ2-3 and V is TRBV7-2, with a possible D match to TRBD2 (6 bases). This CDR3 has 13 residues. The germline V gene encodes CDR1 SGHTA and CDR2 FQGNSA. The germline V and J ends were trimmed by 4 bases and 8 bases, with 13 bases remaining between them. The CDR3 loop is CASSSYLGGTQYF. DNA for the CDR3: TGTGCCAGCAGCTCCTATTTGGGGGGTACGCAGTATTTT.